These T cell receptor beta chains were read from a single sample in a study of CD4 T cells in relation to SARS-CoV-2 and coronaviruses. These TCRs' antigens remain unknown. Generated by immunoSEQ multiplex PCR, the TCRdb table keeps only in-frame clones and is missing some. The sample records approximately 30,000 clones, just under 75% being singletons. Material for sequencing was CD4+ T cells from PBMCs, cultured in vitro. These TCRs come from a human donor in good health. Both conserved end residues are part of each CDR3. A D gene is named only where the DNA matches it firmly. Where a row states a size, it is once, few, many or the class of an expanded clone; other rows omit it.

v_call,j_call,clone_size,d_call,cdr3_nt,cdr3_aa
TRBV19,TRBJ1-3,few,.,TGTGCCAGTAGTATGAAGGCGGACTCTGGAAACACCATATATTTT,CASSMKADSGNTIYF
TRBV7-7,TRBJ2-3,.,.,TGTGCTAGCAGCCGCGCGAGACAGGATACGCAGTATTTT,CASSRARQDTQYF
TRBV5-1,TRBJ2-3,.,TRBD2,TGCGCCAGCGCCGGGACTAGCGCCACAGATACGCAGTATTTT,CASAGTSATDTQYF
TRBV3-1/TRBV3-2,TRBJ2-3,once,TRBD2,TGTGCCAGCAGCCAAGAGTCGCGGGGGGCTAGCACAGATACGCAGTATTTT,CASSQESRGASTDTQYF
TRBV11-2,TRBJ1-1,few,.,TGTGCCAGCAGCTTAGGGCGGGGGTCTAACACTGAAGCTTTCTTT,CASSLGRGSNTEAFF
TRBV7-2,TRBJ1-3,.,.,TGTGCCAGCAGCTTAGAAGGAGGGTTTAGAAACACCATATATTTT,CASSLEGGFRNTIYF
TRBV5-4,TRBJ1-6,few,TRBD1,TGTGCCAGCAGTCGGGACAGGGGTACCCATAATTCACCCCTCCACTTT,CASSRDRGTHNSPLHF
TRBV28,TRBJ2-7,few,TRBD1,TGTGCCAGCAGGACAGGGGAAATCCACGAGCAGTACTTC,CASRTGEIHEQYF
TRBV19,TRBJ1-5,.,.,TGTGCCAGTTCACAGGGTAATCAGCCCCAGCATTTT,CASSQGNQPQHF
TRBV9,TRBJ2-7,.,.,TGTGCCAGCAGCGCCGAGATCGGGAGTTCCTACGAGCAGTACTTC,CASSAEIGSSYEQYF
TRBV7-2,TRBJ1-1,.,TRBD1,TGTGCCAGCAGCTACGGGACAGCGAACACTGAAGCTTTCTTT,CASSYGTANTEAFF
TRBV5-1,TRBJ1-4,.,TRBD1,TGCGCCAGCAGCCCTGTGACAGGGTCGAATGAAAAACTGTTTTTT,CASSPVTGSNEKLFF
TRBV11-3,TRBJ2-3,.,TRBD2,TGTGCCAGCAGCTTAACGGCGGGAGCTGGTACGCAGTATTTT,CASSLTAGAGTQYF
TRBV10-3,TRBJ1-1,.,.,TGTGCCACGGTGGGCACTGAAGCTTTCTTT,CATVGTEAFF
TRBV19,TRBJ1-1,.,TRBD1,TGTGCCAGTAGTACACACCAACAGGGGGCCACTGAAGCTTTCTTT,CASSTHQQGATEAFF
TRBV7-2,TRBJ2-1,.,TRBD2,TGTGCCAGCAGCTTAGCATCGACTAGCGGGGGACTCTACAATGAGCAGTTCTTC,CASSLASTSGGLYNEQFF
TRBV6-5,TRBJ1-5,.,.,TGTGCCAGCAGTACAGAGGAGGGTCAGCCCCAGCATTTT,CASSTEEGQPQHF
TRBV19,TRBJ1-1,.,.,TGTGCCAGTAGTATACGAAGGGGCACTGAAGCTTTCTTT,CASSIRRGTEAFF
TRBV6-1,TRBJ2-3,few,TRBD2,TGTGCCAGCAGTGCCGGACTAGCGAGTTTCACAGATACGCAGTATTTT,CASSAGLASFTDTQYF
TRBV19,TRBJ1-2,.,TRBD1,TGTGCCAGTAGTCCAGGGACAGGGGGCTTGGGGTATGGCTACACCTTC,CASSPGTGGLGYGYTF
TRBV7-2,TRBJ2-6,.,.,TGTGCCAGCAGGGAAGCTGGCAGCTCTGGGGCCAACGTCCTGACTTTC,CASREAGSSGANVLTF
TRBV2,TRBJ1-5,few,.,TGTGCCAGCAAGGACAGCCTAAATCAGCCCCAGCATTTT,CASKDSLNQPQHF
TRBV5-1,TRBJ2-3,.,TRBD1,TGCGCCAGCAGCGTAATTAAACCGACAGGGCTAGATACGCAGTATTTT,CASSVIKPTGLDTQYF
TRBV5-6,TRBJ2-2,.,.,TGTGCCAGCAGCCCCGAGGGGTCCACCGGGGAGCTGTTTTTT,CASSPEGSTGELFF